The entry that follows covers one T cell receptor beta chain sequence. The data were produced by immunoSEQ multiplex PCR, yet TCRdb's version contains in-frame clones alone and is incomplete. The data show some 200,000 clones, over 80% seen once. CDR3 length equals 14 residues. With 1 base removed from V and 5 bases from J, the gap between germline ends came to 9 bases. CDR1 MNHNS and CDR2 SASEGT come from the germline V gene. The entry originates in a study of blood T cell repertoires in COVID-19. For the study at large: PBMCs, B-cell-depleted T cells, or T cells provided the cDNA or gDNA that made up the material.

The sample taken for sequencing was peripheral blood. The TCR comes from a woman between 25 and 40 years old with COVID-19, enrolled during active disease. The gene calls are TRBV6-1 and TRBJ2-1; tentatively, D is TRBD2 (6 bases). The CDR3 region is CASSEVGGDNEQFF. The CDR3 nucleotides are TGTGCCAGCAGTGAAGTCGGGGGAGACAATGAGCAGTTCTTC.